This is a list of T cell receptor beta chains from one sample in a study of blood T cell repertoires in COVID-19. Generated by immunoSEQ multiplex PCR, the TCRdb table keeps only in-frame clones and is missing some. Of 370,000 or so clones listed, roughly 86% were seen once; the top ten hold about 1.2%. Material for sequencing was peripheral blood. These receptors all come from a human donor with acute or convalescent COVID-19. The donor label of this sample is uncertain. Both conserved end residues are part of each CDR3. D genes are given only for firm matches. Size is omitted from some rows. Given values are once, few, many or a class for expanded clones.

>TRBV2|TRBJ1-1|-|-
TGTGCCAGCAGCGGACAGTACCAGAACACTGAAGCTTTCTTT
CASSGQYQNTEAFF
>TRBV2|TRBJ1-5|-|-
TGTGCCAGCAGTGAAGCGCAGCGGTTACCCCAGCATTTT
CASSEAQRLPQHF
>TRBV19|TRBJ1-2|-|-
TGTGCCAGTAGTATTTCGACAGGCCCCTATGGCTACACCTTC
CASSISTGPYGYTF
>TRBV6-5|TRBJ2-3|-|-
TGTGCCAGCAGCCGGAGTCGGCAACACACAGATACGCAGTATTTT
CASSRSRQHTDTQYF
>TRBV28|TRBJ1-2|-|-
TGTGCCAGCAGTTTTGGCAGGGCCTACTATGGCTACACCTTC
CASSFGRAYYGYTF
>TRBV2|TRBJ2-2|-|-
TGTGCCAGCAGTGAAGGGCTTAACACCGGGGAGCTGTTTTTT
CASSEGLNTGELFF
>TRBV6-4|TRBJ2-1|TRBD1|-
TGTGCCAGCAGTGACCCGGGACAGGGGGTTGATGAGCAGTTCTTC
CASSDPGQGVDEQFF
>TRBV12-5|TRBJ2-1|-|-
TGTGCTAGTGGTGGCCCCCTCGGGGAGCAGTTCTTC
CASGGPLGEQFF
>TRBV30|TRBJ1-1|-|-
TGTGCCTGGAGTCCCGATTGGGGGCGCGCGAACACTGAAGCTTTCTTT
CAWSPDWGRANTEAFF
>TRBV18|TRBJ2-2|-|-
TGTGCCAGCTCACCCGACAGGACCACTCCAACCGGGGAGCTGTTTTTT
CASSPDRTTPTGELFF
>TRBV5-5|TRBJ1-6|-|-
TGTGCCAGCAGCTTCTTTAGGGGCGCCTATAATTCACCCCTCCACTTT
CASSFFRGAYNSPLHF
>TRBV30|TRBJ2-7|TRBD1|-
TGTGCCTGGAGTGGGGGACAGAACTACGAGCAGTACTTC
CAWSGGQNYEQYF
>TRBV7-2|TRBJ2-2|TRBD2|-
TGTGCCAGCAGCTATGGACTAGCTCACACCGGGGAGCTGTTTTTT
CASSYGLAHTGELFF
>TRBV2|TRBJ1-1|-|once
TGTGCCAGCAGTCCTATCCGAAAACAGGAAGCTTTCTTT
CASSPIRKQEAFF
>TRBV5-4|TRBJ2-5|TRBD1|once
TGTGCCAGCAGCTTGGCCGGTGGGACAGGGGGGGAGACCCAGTACTTC
CASSLAGGTGGETQYF
>TRBV7-9|TRBJ1-1|-|few
TGTGCCAGCAGCTCGTCCGGGGGCACTGAAGCTTTCTTT
CASSSSGGTEAFF
>TRBV7-9|TRBJ2-1|TRBD1|-
TGTGCCAGCAGCTCTCCGGGACAGTCCTACAATGAGCAGTTCTTC
CASSSPGQSYNEQFF
>TRBV21-1|TRBJ1-1|-|-
TGTGCCAGCACCCGCCGGACACCTCTCACTGAAGCTTTCTTT
CASTRRTPLTEAFF
>TRBV5-6|TRBJ2-3|-|-
TGTGCCAGCAGCTTAAGAGCCACAGATACGCAGTATTTT
CASSLRATDTQYF
>TRBV27|TRBJ1-5|-|-
TGTGCCAGCAGTCCCTACCCGATGACAGGCAATCAGCCCCAGCATTTT
CASSPYPMTGNQPQHF
>TRBV30|TRBJ2-5|-|-
TGTGCCTGGAGTTCGGGACAAGAGACCCAGTACTTC
CAWSSGQETQYF
>TRBV28|TRBJ2-1|TRBD1|-
TGTGCCAGCCTCCGGGACAGGGCAAGCCATGAGCAGTTCTTC
CASLRDRASHEQFF
>TRBV18|TRBJ2-1|-|-
TGTGCCAGCTCACCACCGACAGCTTTGGCGTCCTACAATGAGCAGTTCTTC
CASSPPTALASYNEQFF
>TRBV7-9|TRBJ2-5|-|-
TGTGCCAGCAGCTTAGCCATGGGGCGGCGAGAGACCCAGTACTTC
CASSLAMGRRETQYF
>TRBV5-1|TRBJ2-1|-|-
TGCGCCAGCAGCTTGGATGGAGCGGATTACAATGAGCAGTTCTTC
CASSLDGADYNEQFF
>TRBV4-2|TRBJ1-5|-|few
TGTGCCAGCAGCCAAAACCATAACAGGGAACAGCCCCAGCATTTT
CASSQNHNREQPQHF
>TRBV7-9|TRBJ2-1|TRBD1|-
TGTGCCAGCCGCTCGAGAGGGACAGGGACATACAATGAGCAGTTCTTC
CASRSRGTGTYNEQFF
>TRBV11-2|TRBJ2-2|-|once
TGTGCCAGCAGCCAAACATGGGGGGAGCTGTTTTTT
CASSQTWGELFF
>TRBV28|TRBJ2-3|-|-
TGTGCCACCTCTAGGTTAATCGGATACACAGATACGCAGTATTTT
CATSRLIGYTDTQYF
>TRBV5-1|TRBJ2-7|-|-
TGCGCCAGCAGCGAGAGTACAGGGCATAACGAGCAGTACTTC
CASSESTGHNEQYF
>TRBV5-6|TRBJ2-7|-|once
TGTGCCAGCAGCTTGGAATCGGGTTTGGACGAGCAGTACTTC
CASSLESGLDEQYF
>TRBV7-9|TRBJ2-2|-|-
TGTGCCAGCAGCTTAGGGAGGGTGTGGGCGAGTACGAACACCGGGGAGCTGTTTTTT
CASSLGRVWASTNTGELFF
>TRBV15|TRBJ2-1|-|-
TGTGCCACCAGCATCCCGGGGGTTCCCTTCAATGAGCAGTTCTTC
CATSIPGVPFNEQFF
>TRBV27|TRBJ1-6|-|-
TGTGCCAGCAGTCCGAGGACAAGGGCCCAATCACCCCTCCACTTT
CASSPRTRAQSPLHF
>TRBV15|TRBJ1-5|TRBD1|-
TGTGCCACCAGCAGAGGTAAACGGACAGGGGGGAATCAGCCCCAGCATTTT
CATSRGKRTGGNQPQHF
>TRBV19|TRBJ1-1|TRBD1|once
TGTGCCAGTAGTTCGCGAAGACAGGGAAACACTGAAGCTTTCTTT
CASSSRRQGNTEAFF
>TRBV18|TRBJ2-5|-|once
TGTGCCAGCTCACCCCCGGGATCCCCGTTCGAGACCCAGTACTTC
CASSPPGSPFETQYF
>TRBV5-5|TRBJ2-7|-|-
TGTGCCAGCAGCTGGGGGCACGAGCAGTACTTC
CASSWGHEQYF
>TRBV28|TRBJ2-4|-|-
TGTGCCAGCAGTTCGGTTATCGTCATTCAGTACTTC
CASSSVIVIQYF
>TRBV15|TRBJ2-7|-|-
TGTGCCACCAGTCGCGAGTTGAGGCTCGAGCAGTACTTC
CATSRELRLEQYF
>TRBV18|TRBJ1-5|TRBD1|-
TGTGCCAGCTCACGAGAGACAGGGGGTCAGCCCCAGCATTTT
CASSRETGGQPQHF
>TRBV19|TRBJ1-2|TRBD1|-
TGTGCCAGTAGCTTCAGAGACAGGGTGCAAGGCTACACCTTC
CASSFRDRVQGYTF
>TRBV6-5|TRBJ2-5|-|many
TGTGCCAGCAGTTCACGACTACTCCAAGAGACCCAGTACTTC
CASSSRLLQETQYF
>TRBV28|TRBJ1-2|TRBD1|few
TGTGCCAGCAGTTTACCCGGACAGGCCACTGGGAACACCTTC
CASSLPGQATGNTF
>TRBV18|TRBJ1-2|-|few
TGTGCCAGCTCACCTACTAGTCGAGGTTCCGACTATGGCTACACCTTC
CASSPTSRGSDYGYTF
>TRBV9|TRBJ2-1|-|-
TGTGCCAGCAGTGACTCACCTCTTTACAATGAGCAGTTCTTC
CASSDSPLYNEQFF
>TRBV6-5|TRBJ1-4|TRBD1|few
TGTGCCAGCGGCCTCCAGGGGGCGCGTGTGGGAAAACTGTTTTTT
CASGLQGARVGKLFF
>TRBV7-8|TRBJ1-6|-|-
TGTGCCAGCAGCTTAAATTACAGGGCTAGTTCACCCCTCCACTTT
CASSLNYRASSPLHF
>TRBV4-1|TRBJ2-1|TRBD2|-
TGCGCCAGCAGCCAAGTTCTCCTAGCGGGAGTGAATGAGCAGTTCTTC
CASSQVLLAGVNEQFF
>TRBV6-6|TRBJ2-1|-|-
TGTGCCAGCAGTTCGGGAACGCTAGCCAATGAGCAGTTCTTC
CASSSGTLANEQFF
>TRBV18|TRBJ2-1|-|-
TGTGCCAGCTCCCCCCTCTCCTACAATGAGCAGTTCTTC
CASSPLSYNEQFF
>TRBV4-1|TRBJ2-1|TRBD2|-
TGCGCCAGCAGCGTAGCGGGGCCCCTGAATGAGCAGTTCTTC
CASSVAGPLNEQFF
>TRBV7-2|TRBJ2-1|TRBD1|-
TGTGCCAGCAGCTTAGACAGGGGTCGGTACAATGAGCAGTTCTTC
CASSLDRGRYNEQFF
>TRBV18|TRBJ2-2|-|-
TGTGCCAGCTCTCGTGGATCTTGGGCCACCGGGGAGCTGTTTTTT
CASSRGSWATGELFF
>TRBV7-9|TRBJ1-1|-|-
TGTGCCAGCAGCTTGCCCCCTACTTACACTGAAGCTTTCTTT
CASSLPPTYTEAFF
>TRBV7-2|TRBJ2-1|-|few
TGTGCCAGCAGCTTCATTGCGAGCTCCTACAATGAGCAGTTCTTC
CASSFIASSYNEQFF
>TRBV5-1|TRBJ1-2|TRBD1|-
TGCGCCAGCAGTATAACAGGGGGTGGCGGCTACACCTTC
CASSITGGGGYTF
>TRBV3-1/TRBV3-2|TRBJ1-5|-|-
TGTGCCAGCAGCCAAGGCCAGGGAACGGGTCAGCCCCAGCATTTT
CASSQGQGTGQPQHF